What follows are 19 T cell receptor beta chains derived from one specimen sequenced in a study of identifying expanded T cells in peripheral blood. Repertoires were generated with immunoSEQ multiplex PCR, while TCRdb's copy carries only in-frame clones and drops some. The sample contains 90,000 to 120,000 clones, around 88% of which appear only once. The specimen sequenced was blood. Receptors were obtained from a person aged 18-70 years in good health.

By sample fraction, this clone is medium-sized. The chain employs TRBV4-3 and TRBJ1-6, with D tentatively TRBD1 (5 bases). Germline CDR1 reads LGHNA; CDR2 reads YSLEER. CDR3 length: 17 residues. Trimming stripped 4 bases from V and 3 bases from J, with 16 bases between. The CDR3 DNA is TGCGCCAGCAGCCCCCGGGGGAGGCCAAACTATAATTCACCCCTCCACTTT. As protein: CASSPRGRPNYNSPLHF.

Only one count was recorded for this clone. The chain employs TRBV27 and TRBJ2-1; the D call may be TRBD1 or TRBD2 (5 bases each). The germline CDR1 and CDR2 sequences are MNHEY and SMNVEV (reference sequence). The CDR3 is 16 residues long. V lost 2 bases and J 0 bases, leaving 11 bases between the germline ends. The CDR3 is CASSLLRGRSYNEQFF. CDR3 bases: TGTGCCAGCAGTTTACTTCGGGGCCGCTCCTACAATGAGCAGTTCTTC.

Worth noting for this clone: The sample carries other DNA sequences with the same CDR3. This chain uses TRBV12-5 with TRBJ2-3; D call uncertain. The V gene's germline CDR1 is LGHNT and CDR2 FRNRAP. The V and J ends lost 1 base and 9 bases respectively, with 14 bases between them. This CDR3 is 14 amino acids long. CDR3 bases: TGTGCTAGTGGTTTGGGAAATGGGTTGGACACGCAGTATTTT. Encoded protein: CASGLGNGLDTQYF.

The CDR3 nucleotides read TGTGCCAGCAGCCGAAGCGGGACAGGGTCGAGGGAGCAGTACTTC. It translates to CASSRSGTGSREQYF. The V gene is TRBV7-2, the J gene TRBJ2-7; TRBD1 aligns across 9 bases. CDR3 length: 15 residues. With 5 bases clipped from V and 7 bases from J, the junction kept 12 bases outside the gene matches. Germline loops: CDR1 SGHTA, CDR2 FQGNSA.

The chain uses TRBV7-9 and TRBJ1-2; 8 positions match TRBD1. The V gene end was trimmed by 4 bases and the J gene end by 5 bases; junction bases not matched to a gene: 6. Germline V gene data show CDR1 as SEHNR and CDR2 as FQNEAQ (reference sequence). This CDR3 has 14 residues. The CDR3 sequence: CASSSGTGEYGYTF. The CDR3 DNA is TGTGCCAGCAGCTCCGGGACAGGCGAGTATGGCTACACCTTC.

The chain recombines TRBV7-9 with TRBJ2-1; either TRBD1 or TRBD2 may fit D (5 bases each). CDR3 length: 11 residues. Germline CDR1 is SEHNR and CDR2 is FQNEAQ (reference sequence). Between the trimmed V and J ends, which lost 10 bases and 10 bases, there was a span of 14 bases. CDR3 protein: CATQVGDEQFF. The CDR3 coding sequence is TGTGCCACCCAAGTGGGGGACGAGCAGTTCTTC.

The chain uses TRBV7-2 and TRBJ1-5, with D tentatively TRBD1 (6 bases). V was clipped by 4 bases and J by 7 bases, with 20 bases between them. Germline CDR1 and CDR2: SGHTA and FQGNSA. The CDR3 loop spans 16 amino acids. CDR3 protein: CASSYLGGGAGQPQHF. The CDR3 DNA sequence: TGTGCCAGCAGCTACCTAGGTGGGGGGGCAGGACAGCCCCAGCATTTT.

This chain connects TRBV18 to TRBJ2-5; 7 bases are shared with TRBD1. Germline-derived CDR1 and CDR2 are KGHSH and LQKENI. This CDR3 spans 14 amino acids. With V trimmed by 1 base and J by 4 bases, 3 bases remained unmatched. In DNA form, the CDR3 reads TGTGCCAGCTCACCACAGGGGGCGGGAGAGACCCAGTACTTC. The encoded protein is CASSPQGAGETQYF.

This clone was observed a single time. The V gene is TRBV11-3, the J gene TRBJ1-1; D not resolved. Trimming stripped 2 bases from V and 5 bases from J, with 9 bases between. Germline CDR1 reads SGHNT; CDR2 reads YENEEA. The CDR3 totals 13 residues. As DNA, the CDR3 is TGTGCCAGCAGCTTAAGTACTTTGACTGAAGCTTTCTTT. Its protein product is CASSLSTLTEAFF.

DNA of the CDR3: TGTGCCAGCAGCATGGGACTGACAGCCTCCTACGAGCAGTACTTC. Its translation: CASSMGLTASYEQYF. The rearrangement joins TRBV5-4 to TRBJ2-7; D perhaps matches TRBD2 (6 bases). The CDR3 loop spans 15 amino acids. The V gene lost 4 bases and the J gene lost 0 bases, with 14 bases spanning the gap. Germline V gene lookup returns CDR1 SGHNT and CDR2 YYREEE (reference sequence).

The chain recombines TRBV21-1 with TRBJ1-1; the D call of TRBD1 is as the table states it, not checked on the DNA. TRBV21-1 is deemed a pseudogene. CDR3 length equals 15 residues. CDR3 amino acids: CASSERQGRNTEAFF. CDR3 coding DNA: TGTGCCAGCAGCGAACGACAGGGAAGGAACACTGAAGCTTTCTTT.

The chain is built from TRBV9 and TRBJ1-5, with D unclear. V was pared by 1 base and J by 0 bases, with 8 bases between. This CDR3 region has 15 residues. Germline loops: CDR1 SGDLS, CDR2 YYNGEE. The CDR3 sequence is CASSVSAFSNQPQHF. CDR3 nucleotides: TGTGCCAGCAGCGTATCAGCCTTTAGCAATCAGCCCCAGCATTTT.

The J gene is TRBJ2-1, the V gene TRBV4-3, with D uncertain. The V gene lost 0 bases and the J gene lost 4 bases, with 19 bases spanning the gap. The length of the CDR3 is 18 residues. In germline, CDR1 is LGHNA, CDR2 YSLEER. The CDR3 DNA reads TGCGCCAGCAGCCAAGATTATCGCACCGGAAGAGTATACAATGAGCAGTTCTTC. It translates to CASSQDYRTGRVYNEQFF.

V is TRBV7-2 and J is TRBJ2-7; a weak D match, TRBD2 (6 bases). Trimming took 2 bases from V and 2 from J, leaving 10 bases between them. This CDR3 spans 14 amino acids. Looked up from germline, CDR1 is SGHTA and CDR2 is FQGNSA. CDR3 protein: CASSLWAGTYEQYF. The DNA of the CDR3 is TGTGCCAGCAGCTTATGGGCGGGGACCTACGAGCAGTACTTC.

This chain joins TRBV19 and TRBJ1-3; D remains ambiguous. The germline V and J ends were trimmed by 6 bases and 4 bases, with 16 bases remaining between them. The CDR3 loop spans 15 amino acids. In germline, CDR1 is LNHDA, CDR2 SQIVND (reference sequence). CDR3 sequence reads: CASSPNAGGGNTIYF. The CDR3 DNA reads TGTGCCAGTAGCCCCAATGCAGGTGGGGGAAACACCATATATTTT. Full variable domain (rest looked up from reference TRBV19 and TRBJ1-3): DGGITQSPKYLFRKEGQNVTLSCEQNLNHDAMYWYRQDPGQGLRLIYYSQIVNDFQKGDIAEGYSVSREKKESFPLTVTSAQKNPTAFYLCASSPNAGGGNTIYFGEGSWLTVV.

The V and J genes are TRBV5-4 and TRBJ1-6; a possible D gene is TRBD1 (5 bases). Trimming took off 5 bases at V and 0 bases at J, with 9 bases between the two ends. The CDR3 has 15 residues. Germline CDR1 and CDR2: SGHNT and YYREEE (reference sequence). In DNA, the CDR3 is TGTGCCAGCAGTACCGACAGCTCCTATAATTCACCCCTCCACTTT. Amino acid sequence: CASSTDSSYNSPLHF.

This chain connects TRBV11-2 to TRBJ1-6; D uncertain. Germline V gene sequence: CDR1 SGHAT, CDR2 FQNNGV. With 1 base removed from V and 7 bases from J, the gap between germline ends came to 8 bases. CDR3 length: 14 amino acids. The CDR3 nucleotides read TGTGCCAGCAGCTTAGCGCGGTTAAATTCACCCCTCCACTTT. Translation: CASSLARLNSPLHF.

This rearrangement joins TRBV6-6 to TRBJ1-1; TRBD1 aligns across 8 bases. The trim removed 7 bases at V and 1 base at J, leaving 2 bases unmatched. Germline V gives CDR1 MNHNY, CDR2 SVGAGI (reference sequence). This CDR3 is 13 amino acids long. The CDR3 nucleotides are TGTGCCAGCAACACAGGGGGGAACACTGAAGCTTTCTTT. Translated: CASNTGGNTEAFF.

J is TRBJ2-5 and V is TRBV10-3, with 9 bases that match TRBD2. This CDR3 has 12 amino acids. CDR1 ENHRY and CDR2 SYGVKD come from the germline V gene. The V and J ends lost 9 bases and 3 bases, in that order; junction bases with no gene match: 2. This CDR3 reads CAISGGEETQYF. The CDR3 nucleotides read TGTGCCATTAGCGGGGGCGAAGAGACCCAGTACTTC.